Below are 3 T cell receptor beta chains sequenced from a single sample in a study of early T cells in non-severe SARS-CoV-2 infection. MiXCR, applied by TCRdb to the 5' RACE reads, yields one record per CDR3 protein. The repertoire has just under 90,000 distinct CDR3 sequences, 13% to 15% of them found once; the top ten carry over 6.5%. Sequenced: whole blood. Source of these receptors: an adult who was a healthcare worker with PCR-confirmed SARS-CoV-2 infection or an uninfected control (not recorded which).

CDR3 in DNA: TGTGCCAGCAGCACTGAACAGGGGGCAATCACTGAAGCTTTCTTT. It encodes CASSTEQGAITEAFF. This chain joins TRBV7-6 and TRBJ1-1; 9 bases align to TRBD1. This CDR3 contains 15 residues. The J segment lost 4 bases and the V segment lost 5 bases, leaving 8 bases of the junction unmatched. The germline V gene has CDR1 SGHVS and CDR2 FNYEAQ.

The V gene is TRBV4-2, the J gene TRBJ1-2; maybe TRBD1 (5 bases). The CDR3 covers 16 residues. Trimming shortened V by 0 bases and J by 6 bases, and 17 bases separated the two germline ends. CDR1 and CDR2 (germline): LGHNA, YNFKEQ. CDR3 coding DNA: TGTGCCAGCAGCCAAGATCTGAGGGACGTGGCTGATGGCTACACCTTC. It yields the protein CASSQDLRDVADGYTF.

The V and J genes are TRBV10-1 and TRBJ2-7; possibly TRBD1 for D (6 bases). There are 15 residues in the CDR3. Trimming pared 0 bases from V and 0 bases from J, leaving 9 bases between. Germline CDR1 WNHNN, CDR2 SYGVQD (reference sequence). This chain's CDR3 is CASSESGQFSYEQYF. CDR3 nucleotides: TGCGCCAGCAGTGAGTCAGGACAGTTCTCCTACGAGCAGTACTTC.